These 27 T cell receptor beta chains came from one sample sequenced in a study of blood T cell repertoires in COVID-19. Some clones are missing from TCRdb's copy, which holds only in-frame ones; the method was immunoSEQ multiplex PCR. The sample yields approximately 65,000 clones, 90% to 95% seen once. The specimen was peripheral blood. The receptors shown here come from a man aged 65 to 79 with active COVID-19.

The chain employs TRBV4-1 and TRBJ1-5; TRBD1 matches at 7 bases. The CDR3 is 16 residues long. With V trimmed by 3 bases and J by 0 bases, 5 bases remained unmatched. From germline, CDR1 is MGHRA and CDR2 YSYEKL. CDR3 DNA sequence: TGCGCCAGCAGCCAGGCGGGACAGTCTAGCAATCAGCCCCAGCATTTT. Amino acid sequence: CASSQAGQSSNQPQHF.

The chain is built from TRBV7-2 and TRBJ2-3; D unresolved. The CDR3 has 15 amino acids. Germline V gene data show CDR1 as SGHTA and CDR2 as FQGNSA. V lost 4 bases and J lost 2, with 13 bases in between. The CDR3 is CASSSLVAHTDTQYF. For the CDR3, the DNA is TGTGCCAGCAGCTCGCTAGTGGCCCACACAGATACGCAGTATTTT.

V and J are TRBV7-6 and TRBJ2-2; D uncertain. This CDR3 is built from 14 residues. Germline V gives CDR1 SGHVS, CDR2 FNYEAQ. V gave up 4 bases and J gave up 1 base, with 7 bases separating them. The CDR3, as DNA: TGTGCCAGCAGCTCAACAGTGAACACCGGGGAGCTGTTTTTT. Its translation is CASSSTVNTGELFF.

The DNA for the CDR3 is TGCGCCAGCGATACAGGGGGGACTAGCCCCTACAATGAGCAGTTCTTC. This encodes CASDTGGTSPYNEQFF. The genes are TRBV5-1 and TRBJ2-1; TRBD2 is a possible D gene (9 bases). Trimming left V 7 bases short and J 2 bases short, with 19 bases between. The CDR3 contains 16 residues. Looked up from germline, CDR1 is SGHRS and CDR2 is YFSETQ.

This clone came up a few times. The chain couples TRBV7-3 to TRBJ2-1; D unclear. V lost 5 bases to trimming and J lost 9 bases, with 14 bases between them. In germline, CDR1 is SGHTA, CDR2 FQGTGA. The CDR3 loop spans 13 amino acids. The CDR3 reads CASSPHLFSEQFF. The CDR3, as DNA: TGTGCCAGCAGCCCTCACCTATTTAGTGAGCAGTTCTTC.

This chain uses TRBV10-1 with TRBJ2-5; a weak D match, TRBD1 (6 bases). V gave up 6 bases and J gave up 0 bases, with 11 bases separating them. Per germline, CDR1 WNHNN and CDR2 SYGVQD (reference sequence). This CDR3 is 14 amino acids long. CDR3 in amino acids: CASSWDTNQETQYF. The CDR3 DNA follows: TGCGCCAGCAGCTGGGACACAAACCAAGAGACCCAGTACTTC.

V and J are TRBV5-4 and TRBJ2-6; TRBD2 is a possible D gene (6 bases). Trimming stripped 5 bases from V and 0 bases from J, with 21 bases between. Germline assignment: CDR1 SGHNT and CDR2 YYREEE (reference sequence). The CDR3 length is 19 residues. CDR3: CASRSARESQSSGANVLTF. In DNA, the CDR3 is TGTGCCAGCAGGTCCGCCCGGGAGTCGCAGAGCTCTGGGGCCAACGTCCTGACTTTC.

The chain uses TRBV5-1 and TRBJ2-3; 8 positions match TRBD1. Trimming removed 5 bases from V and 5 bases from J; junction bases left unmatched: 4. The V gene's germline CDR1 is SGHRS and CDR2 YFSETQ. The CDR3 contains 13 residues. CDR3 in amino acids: CASRQTGVDTQYF. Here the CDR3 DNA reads TGCGCCAGCAGACAGACAGGGGTAGATACGCAGTATTTT.

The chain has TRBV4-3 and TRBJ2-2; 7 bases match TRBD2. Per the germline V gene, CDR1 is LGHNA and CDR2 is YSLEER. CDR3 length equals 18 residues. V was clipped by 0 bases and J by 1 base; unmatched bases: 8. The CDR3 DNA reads TGCGCCAGCAGCCAAGATAGGTTTGAGCGGGGGAACACCGGGGAGCTGTTTTTT. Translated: CASSQDRFERGNTGELFF.

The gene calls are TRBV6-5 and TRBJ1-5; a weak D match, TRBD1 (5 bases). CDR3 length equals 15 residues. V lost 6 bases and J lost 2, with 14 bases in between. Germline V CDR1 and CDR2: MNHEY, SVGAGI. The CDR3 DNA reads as TGTGCCAGCAGCCGGACATCACTCGGCAATCAGCCCCAGCATTTT. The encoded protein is CASSRTSLGNQPQHF.

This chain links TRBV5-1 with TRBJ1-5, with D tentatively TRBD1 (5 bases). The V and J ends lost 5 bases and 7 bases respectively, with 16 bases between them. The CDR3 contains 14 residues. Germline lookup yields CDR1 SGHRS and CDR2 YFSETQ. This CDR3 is CASRPDSGLQPQHF. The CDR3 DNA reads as TGCGCCAGCAGACCCGATTCAGGGTTACAGCCCCAGCATTTT.

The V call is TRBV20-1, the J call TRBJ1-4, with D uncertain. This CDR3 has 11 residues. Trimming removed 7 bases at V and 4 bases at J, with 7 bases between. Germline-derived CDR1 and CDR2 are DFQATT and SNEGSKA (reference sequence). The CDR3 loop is CSGQFNEKLFF. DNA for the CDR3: TGCAGTGGGCAGTTTAATGAAAAACTGTTTTTT.

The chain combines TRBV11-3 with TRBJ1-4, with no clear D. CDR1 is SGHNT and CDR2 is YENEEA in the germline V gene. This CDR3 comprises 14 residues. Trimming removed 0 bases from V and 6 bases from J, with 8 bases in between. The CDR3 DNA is TGTGCCAGCAGCTTAGAAAGAAGCTATGAAAAACTGTTTTTT. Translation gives CASSLERSYEKLFF.

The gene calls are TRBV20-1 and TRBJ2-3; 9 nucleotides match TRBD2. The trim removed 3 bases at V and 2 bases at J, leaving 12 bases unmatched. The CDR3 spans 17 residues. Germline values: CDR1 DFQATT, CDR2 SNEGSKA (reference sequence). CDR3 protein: CSASRGSGGLNTDTQYF. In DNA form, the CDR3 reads TGCAGTGCTAGTCGGGGCAGCGGGGGGTTAAACACAGATACGCAGTATTTT.

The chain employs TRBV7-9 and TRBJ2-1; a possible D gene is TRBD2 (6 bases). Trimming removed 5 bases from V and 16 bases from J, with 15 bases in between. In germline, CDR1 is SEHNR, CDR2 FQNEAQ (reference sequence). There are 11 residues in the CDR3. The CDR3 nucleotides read TGTGCCAGCAGCAGGGCGGCGGAGGGTTTCTTC. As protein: CASSRAAEGFF.

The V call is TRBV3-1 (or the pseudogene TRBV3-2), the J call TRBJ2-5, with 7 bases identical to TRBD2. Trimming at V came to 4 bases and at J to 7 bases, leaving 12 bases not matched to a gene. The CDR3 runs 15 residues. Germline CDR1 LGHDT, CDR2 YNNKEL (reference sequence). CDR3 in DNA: TGTGCCAGCAGCCTCAAACCGGGCGGGGGAGTGACCCAGTACTTC. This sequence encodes CASSLKPGGGVTQYF.

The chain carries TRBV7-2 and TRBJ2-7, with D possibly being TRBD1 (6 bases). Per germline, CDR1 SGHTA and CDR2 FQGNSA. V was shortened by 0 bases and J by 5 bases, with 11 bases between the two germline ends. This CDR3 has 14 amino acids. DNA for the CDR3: TGTGCCAGCAGCTTAGCACAGGGTATCAACGAGCAGTACTTC. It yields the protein CASSLAQGINEQYF. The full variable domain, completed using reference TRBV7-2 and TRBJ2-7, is GAGVSQSPSNKVTEKGKDVELRCDPISGHTALYWYRQSLGQGLEFLIYFQGNSAPDKSGLPSDRFSAERTGGSVSTLTIQRTQQEDSAVYLCASSLAQGINEQYFGPGTRLTVT.

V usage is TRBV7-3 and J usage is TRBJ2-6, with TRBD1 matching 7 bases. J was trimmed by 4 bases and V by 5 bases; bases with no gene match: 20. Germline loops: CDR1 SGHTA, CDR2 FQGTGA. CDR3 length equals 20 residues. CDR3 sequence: CASSPRTGAILDGGANVLTF. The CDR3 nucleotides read TGTGCCAGCAGCCCGAGAACAGGGGCCATTCTAGATGGCGGGGCCAACGTCCTGACTTTC.

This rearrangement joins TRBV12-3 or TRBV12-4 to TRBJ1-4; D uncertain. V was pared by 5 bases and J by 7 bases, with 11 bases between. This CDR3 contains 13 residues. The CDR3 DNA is TGTGCCAGCAGTCTCGTAAGAGGTGAAAAACTGTTTTTT. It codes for CASSLVRGEKLFF.

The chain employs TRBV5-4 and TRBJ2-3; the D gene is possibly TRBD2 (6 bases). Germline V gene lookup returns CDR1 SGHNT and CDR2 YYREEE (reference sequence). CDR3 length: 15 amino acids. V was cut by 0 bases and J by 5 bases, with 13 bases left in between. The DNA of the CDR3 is TGTGCCAGCAGCTTGGTTTCGGGGGTGGGAGATACGCAGTATTTT. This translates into CASSLVSGVGDTQYF.

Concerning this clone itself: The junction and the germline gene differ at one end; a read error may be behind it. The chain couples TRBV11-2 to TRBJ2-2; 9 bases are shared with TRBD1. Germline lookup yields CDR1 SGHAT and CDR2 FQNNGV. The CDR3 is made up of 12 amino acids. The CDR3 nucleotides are TGTGCCAGCAGCCAGGGACAGGGTGAGAGCCATTTT. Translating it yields CASSQGQGESHF.

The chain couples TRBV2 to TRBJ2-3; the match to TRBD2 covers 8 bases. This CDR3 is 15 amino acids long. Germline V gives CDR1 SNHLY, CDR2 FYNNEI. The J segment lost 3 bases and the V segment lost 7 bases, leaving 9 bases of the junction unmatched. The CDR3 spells CASTPGGGLTDTQYF. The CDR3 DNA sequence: TGTGCCAGCACCCCGGGCGGGGGGTTGACAGATACGCAGTATTTT.

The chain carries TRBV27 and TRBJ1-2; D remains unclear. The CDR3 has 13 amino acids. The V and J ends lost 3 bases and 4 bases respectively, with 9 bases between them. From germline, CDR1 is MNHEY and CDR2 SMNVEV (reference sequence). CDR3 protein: CASSFGQSYGYTF. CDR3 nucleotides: TGTGCCAGCAGTTTTGGGCAGAGCTATGGCTACACCTTC.

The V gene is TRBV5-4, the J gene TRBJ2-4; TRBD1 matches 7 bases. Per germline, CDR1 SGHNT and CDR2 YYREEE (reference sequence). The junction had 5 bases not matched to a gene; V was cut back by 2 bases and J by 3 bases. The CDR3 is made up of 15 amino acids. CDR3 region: CASSLGTGVKNIQYF. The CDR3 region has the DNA TGTGCCAGCAGCTTAGGTACAGGGGTCAAAAACATTCAGTACTTC.

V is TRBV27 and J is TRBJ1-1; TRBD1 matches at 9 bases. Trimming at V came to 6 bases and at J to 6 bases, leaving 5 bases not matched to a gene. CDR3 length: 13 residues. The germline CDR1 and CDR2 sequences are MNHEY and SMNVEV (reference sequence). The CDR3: CASRTTGGAEAFF. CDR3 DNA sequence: TGTGCCAGCAGAACCACAGGGGGCGCTGAAGCTTTCTTT.

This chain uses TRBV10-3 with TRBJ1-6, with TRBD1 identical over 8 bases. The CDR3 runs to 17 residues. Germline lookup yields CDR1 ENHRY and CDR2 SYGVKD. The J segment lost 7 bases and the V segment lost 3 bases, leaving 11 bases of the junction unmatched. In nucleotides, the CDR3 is TGTGCCATCAGTGATAGTGAGACGACAGGGGTCAATTCACCCCTCCACTTT. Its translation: CAISDSETTGVNSPLHF.

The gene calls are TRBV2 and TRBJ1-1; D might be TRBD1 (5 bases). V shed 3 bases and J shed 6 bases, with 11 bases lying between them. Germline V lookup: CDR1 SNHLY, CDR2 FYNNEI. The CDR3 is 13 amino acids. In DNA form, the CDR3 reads TGTGCCAGCAGTGACGGGACTTCCCCTGAAGCTTTCTTT. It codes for CASSDGTSPEAFF.